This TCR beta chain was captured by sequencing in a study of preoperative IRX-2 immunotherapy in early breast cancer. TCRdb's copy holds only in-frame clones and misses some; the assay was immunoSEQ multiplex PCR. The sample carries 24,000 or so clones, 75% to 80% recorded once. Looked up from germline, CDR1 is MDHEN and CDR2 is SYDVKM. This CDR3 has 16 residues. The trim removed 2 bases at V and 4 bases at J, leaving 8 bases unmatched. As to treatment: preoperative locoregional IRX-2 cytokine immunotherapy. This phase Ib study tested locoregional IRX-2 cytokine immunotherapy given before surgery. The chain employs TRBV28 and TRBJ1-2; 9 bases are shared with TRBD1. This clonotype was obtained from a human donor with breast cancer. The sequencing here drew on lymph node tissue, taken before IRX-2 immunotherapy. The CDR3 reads CASSLPRTGAGYGYTF. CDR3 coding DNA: TGTGCCAGCAGTTTACCCAGGACAGGGGCGGGCTATGGCTACACCTTC.